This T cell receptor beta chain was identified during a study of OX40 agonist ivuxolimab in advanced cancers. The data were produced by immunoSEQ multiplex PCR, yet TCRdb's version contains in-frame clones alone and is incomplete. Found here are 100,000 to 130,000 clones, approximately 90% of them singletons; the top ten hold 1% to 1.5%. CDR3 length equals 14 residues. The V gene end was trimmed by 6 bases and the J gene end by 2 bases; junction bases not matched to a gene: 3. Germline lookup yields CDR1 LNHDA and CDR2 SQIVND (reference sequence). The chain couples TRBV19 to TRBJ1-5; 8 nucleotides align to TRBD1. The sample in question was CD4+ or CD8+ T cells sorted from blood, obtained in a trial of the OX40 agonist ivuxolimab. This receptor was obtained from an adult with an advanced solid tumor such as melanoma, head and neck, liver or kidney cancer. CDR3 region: CASSLTGGNQPQHF. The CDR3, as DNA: TGTGCCAGTAGCCTGACAGGGGGCAATCAGCCCCAGCATTTT.